These 27 T cell receptor beta chains share one sample of origin, sequenced in a study of blood T cell repertoires in COVID-19. Here immunoSEQ multiplex PCR was the method, and the copy in TCRdb shows in-frame clones only, minus some. The sample shows some 51,000 clones, approximately 86% of them seen only once. Input material: peripheral blood. The receptors derive from a man in his 60s with acute or convalescent COVID-19.

V is TRBV18 and J is TRBJ2-1; the D gene is possibly TRBD2 (6 bases). CDR1 and CDR2 from the germline V gene are KGHSH and LQKENI. Trimming took off 3 bases at V and 4 bases at J, with 13 bases between the two ends. This CDR3 has 15 amino acids. CDR3 loop: CASSPSSADYNEQFF. DNA of the CDR3: TGTGCCAGCTCACCGTCTAGCGCTGATTACAATGAGCAGTTCTTC.

The chain links TRBV21-1 to TRBJ2-5; no check of the table's D call, TRBD2, against the DNA was made. TRBV21-1 is a recognized pseudogene. The CDR3 contains 19 residues. This CDR3 reads CASSKAPSDGGELQETQYF. Written as DNA, the CDR3 is TGTGCCAGCAGCAAAGCCCCCAGTGATGGCGGAGAACTCCAAGAGACCCAGTACTTC.

The V call is TRBV6-1, the J call TRBJ2-3; D unclear. Trimming shortened V by 2 bases and J by 1 base, and 7 bases separated the two germline ends. The CDR3 totals 14 residues. Germline V gives CDR1 MNHNS, CDR2 SASEGT. As DNA, the CDR3 is TGTGCCAGCAGTGAAAGTCGGGGCACAGATACGCAGTATTTT. Translating it yields CASSESRGTDTQYF.

The V gene is TRBV29-1, the J gene TRBJ2-1; 10 nucleotides align to TRBD1. The CDR3 length is 14 residues. CDR1 is SQVTM and CDR2 is ANQGSEA in the germline V gene. V lost 7 bases to trimming and J lost 2 bases; unmatched junction nucleotides: 5. The CDR3 DNA is TGCAGCGGGGACAGGGGCAAAACCTACAATGAGCAGTTCTTC. Its protein is CSGDRGKTYNEQFF.

This chain links TRBV5-8 with TRBJ2-7; D is undetermined. Germline CDR1 reads SGHTS; CDR2 reads YDEGEE. V lost 2 bases to trimming and J lost 2 bases, with 8 bases between them. The CDR3 loop spans 13 amino acids. In DNA form, the CDR3 reads TGTGCCAGCAGCTTTGGCGGAACCTACGAGCAGTACTTC. Its translation is CASSFGGTYEQYF.

The rearrangement uses TRBV19 and TRBJ2-1; D remains unclear. The ends were cut back, 5 bases at V and 9 bases at J, with 11 bases in the middle. The CDR3 is made up of 12 amino acids. Germline CDR1 is LNHDA and CDR2 is SQIVND (reference sequence). The DNA for the CDR3 is TGTGCCAGTAGTTTTCGAAGGAGTGAGCAGTTCTTC. This encodes CASSFRRSEQFF.

This clone was observed once. The J gene is TRBJ2-3, the V gene TRBV6-5, with 9 bases that match TRBD1. CDR1 MNHEY and CDR2 SVGAGI come from the germline V gene. The ends lost 6 bases at V and 1 base at J; junction bases unmatched: 5. This CDR3 comprises 15 residues. The CDR3 nucleotides read TGTGCCAGCAGACCCCGGGACAGGGGCACAGATACGCAGTATTTT. This gives the protein CASRPRDRGTDTQYF.

The rearrangement links TRBV25-1 to TRBJ2-3, with 11 bases matching TRBD2. Losses at the gene ends were 5 bases for V and 3 bases for J; bases not matched to a gene: 4. Germline V gene data show CDR1 as MGHDK and CDR2 as SYGVNS. The CDR3 has 15 amino acids. The CDR3 reads CASSTSGRRTDTQYF. The CDR3, as DNA: TGTGCCAGCAGTACTAGCGGGAGAAGGACAGATACGCAGTATTTT.

The V call is TRBV3-1 (or the pseudogene TRBV3-2), the J call TRBJ1-4, with TRBD1 matching 7 bases. V gave up 4 bases and J gave up 8 bases; unmatched junction bases: 10. The CDR3 is 15 residues long. Looked up from germline, CDR1 is LGHDT and CDR2 is YNNKEL (reference sequence). CDR3 loop: CASSPDRAGGEKLFF. In DNA, the CDR3 is TGTGCCAGCAGCCCAGACAGGGCCGGGGGAGAAAAACTGTTTTTT.

For the CDR3, the DNA is TGTGCCAGCAGGGTTACGTTGGGGGCGAATGGCTACACCTTC. This gives the protein CASRVTLGANGYTF. The chain joins TRBV5-6 to TRBJ1-2; D is possibly TRBD1 (6 bases). Deletions cut 5 bases from V and 6 bases from J, with 17 bases between. This CDR3 has 14 amino acids. Germline CDR1 reads SGHDT; CDR2 reads YYEEEE.

This clone has just one count. The V gene is TRBV29-1, the J gene TRBJ2-5; the match to TRBD1 covers 12 bases. Germline loops: CDR1 SQVTM, CDR2 ANQGSEA. This CDR3 contains 14 residues. J was trimmed by 5 bases and V by 3 bases; bases with no gene match: 4. The CDR3 sequence: CSVEGQGAGETQYF. The CDR3, as DNA: TGCAGCGTTGAGGGACAGGGGGCGGGCGAGACCCAGTACTTC.

The chain employs TRBV7-6 and TRBJ2-2; the match to TRBD2 covers 7 bases. Germline values: CDR1 SGHVS, CDR2 FNYEAQ. Trimming cost V 1 base and J 1 base; bases outside gene matches: 3. The CDR3 covers 16 residues. CDR3 nucleotide sequence: TGTGCCAGCAGCTTAGGGCGGGGGAGGAACACCGGGGAGCTGTTTTTT. Amino acids: CASSLGRGRNTGELFF.

The rearrangement joins TRBV6-4 to TRBJ1-6; TRBD1 agrees at 7 bases. The junction had 11 bases not matched to a gene; V was cut back by 4 bases and J by 11 bases. The CDR3 runs 15 residues. Per germline, CDR1 MRHNA and CDR2 SNTAGT. In DNA, the CDR3 is TGTGCCAGCAGTGCTACCGACAGGGCCGGTACACCCCTCCACTTT. It is translated as CASSATDRAGTPLHF.

The chain links TRBV6-5 to TRBJ2-3; possibly TRBD2 for D (5 bases). The V end lost 6 bases, the J end lost 3 bases, and 13 bases lay between the germline ends. Germline loops: CDR1 MNHEY, CDR2 SVGAGI. This CDR3 has 14 residues. The CDR3, as DNA: TGTGCCAGCAGGAAGACGGCGGGTACAGATACGCAGTATTTT. It codes for CASRKTAGTDTQYF.

The V gene is TRBV11-2, the J gene TRBJ2-3; weak D call: TRBD2 (5 bases). Germline CDR1 SGHAT, CDR2 FQNNGV. This CDR3 is 15 amino acids long. V was shortened by 5 bases and J by 4 bases, with 16 bases between the two germline ends. The chain's CDR3 is CASSRGHPSADTQYF. CDR3 DNA sequence: TGTGCCAGCAGCCGAGGGCATCCCTCGGCAGATACGCAGTATTTT.

J is TRBJ1-6 and V is TRBV11-3, with a possible D match to TRBD1 (6 bases). Germline V gene lookup returns CDR1 SGHNT and CDR2 YENEEA. Trimming took 5 bases from V and 7 from J, leaving 12 bases between them. The CDR3 has 14 amino acids. For the CDR3, the DNA is TGTGCCAGCAGCGCACAGGGTAGGAATTCACCCCTCCACTTT. Amino acid sequence: CASSAQGRNSPLHF.

This chain connects TRBV28 to TRBJ1-1; D gene unclear. The CDR3 extends over 15 amino acids. Trimming stripped 3 bases from V and 1 base from J, with 12 bases between. CDR1 and CDR2 from the germline V gene are MDHEN and SYDVKM. The CDR3 bases are TGTGCCAGCAGTTTTATCCCGGAGGGGAACACTGAAGCTTTCTTT. Its protein product is CASSFIPEGNTEAFF.

The V and J genes are TRBV6-5 and TRBJ2-2; D is uncertain. In germline, CDR1 is MNHEY, CDR2 SVGAGI. This CDR3 contains 16 residues. Trimming cost V 2 bases and J 0 bases, with 10 bases left between them. The CDR3 loop is CASSYVSFSNTGELFF. In nucleotides, the CDR3 is TGTGCCAGCAGTTACGTGAGTTTTTCGAACACCGGGGAGCTGTTTTTT.

The chain carries TRBV6-2 or TRBV6-3 and TRBJ2-1, with 11 bases aligning to TRBD2. V lost 5 bases and J lost 6; bases outside the gene matches: 6. CDR1 MNHEY and CDR2 SVGEGT come from the germline V gene. There are 15 residues in the CDR3. The CDR3 DNA sequence: TGTGCCAGCAGTCAAACTAGCGGGAGAGTCAATGAGCAGTTCTTC. Residues: CASSQTSGRVNEQFF.

This chain links TRBV11-2 with TRBJ1-3, with 7 bases aligning to TRBD1. The trim removed 5 bases at V and 1 base at J, leaving 8 bases unmatched. This CDR3 is 16 amino acids long. CDR1 is SGHAT and CDR2 is FQNNGV in the germline V gene. CDR3 nucleotides: TGTGCCAGCAGCCTACTCGAGGGACAGTCTGGAAACACCATATATTTT. This gives the protein CASSLLEGQSGNTIYF.

The chain joins TRBV7-2 to TRBJ1-2; 8 bases align to TRBD1. Trimming at V came to 4 bases and at J to 5 bases, leaving 6 bases not matched to a gene. The CDR3 covers 14 residues. The germline V gene has CDR1 SGHTA and CDR2 FQGNSA. The CDR3 loop reads CASSSSDRVYGYTF. The CDR3 DNA follows: TGTGCCAGCAGCTCATCGGACAGGGTATATGGCTACACCTTC. The full variable domain, rest sourced from reference TRBV7-2 and TRBJ1-2, is GAGVSQSPSNKVTEKGKDVELRCDPISGHTALYWYRQSLGQGLEFLIYFQGNSAPDKSGLPSDRFSAERTGGSVSTLTIQRTQQEDSAVYLCASSSSDRVYGYTFGSGTRLTVV.

The chain is built from TRBV9 and TRBJ1-5; perhaps TRBD1 as D (6 bases). V lost 3 bases and J 0 bases, leaving 13 bases between the germline ends. This CDR3 is 16 amino acids long. CDR1 is SGDLS and CDR2 is YYNGEE in the germline V gene. The CDR3 sequence: CASSAGGGRSNQPQHF. The CDR3 nucleotides read TGTGCCAGCAGCGCCGGGGGGGGGCGTAGCAATCAGCCCCAGCATTTT.

The chain is built from TRBV5-5 and TRBJ1-2; weak D call: TRBD1 (5 bases). Trimming removed 3 bases at V and 6 bases at J, with 21 bases between. The V gene's germline CDR1 is SGHKS and CDR2 YYEKEE (reference sequence). CDR3 size: 16 residues. DNA of the CDR3: TGTGCCAGCAGCTCCTCGCGGCAGGGCGGGGACCATGGCTACACCTTC. Residues: CASSSSRQGGDHGYTF.

This chain connects TRBV10-2 to TRBJ2-7; the D gene is possibly TRBD1 (5 bases). Germline assignment: CDR1 WSHSY and CDR2 SAAADI. Trimming cost V 6 bases and J 3 bases, with 9 bases left between them. The length of the CDR3 is 12 residues. DNA of the CDR3: TGCGCCAGCAGCCAGACAGACTACGAGCAGTACTTC. Its protein is CASSQTDYEQYF.

The chain employs TRBV7-9 and TRBJ1-6; D perhaps matches TRBD1 (5 bases). Germline V gives CDR1 SEHNR, CDR2 FQNEAQ (reference sequence). The V end was cut by 4 bases, the J end by 7 bases, with 14 bases between. The CDR3 is 15 residues long. The CDR3 sequence is CASSSPGLGNSPLHF. The CDR3, as DNA: TGTGCCAGCAGCTCGCCAGGGCTGGGAAATTCACCCCTCCACTTT.

The rearrangement links TRBV5-1 to TRBJ1-4; 10 nucleotides agree with TRBD1. V trimming: 7 bases; J trimming: 7 bases; junction bases outside the gene matches: 7. Germline-derived CDR1 and CDR2 are SGHRS and YFSETQ. The CDR3 consists of 14 residues. CDR3 residues: CASSRQGAVEKLFF. The CDR3 bases are TGCGCCAGCTCCAGACAGGGGGCGGTTGAAAAACTGTTTTTT.

The chain joins TRBV13 to TRBJ2-3; TRBD2 aligns across 7 bases. Germline CDR1 reads PRHDT; CDR2 reads FYEKMQ (reference sequence). The ends lost 3 bases at V and 3 bases at J; junction bases unmatched: 3. CDR3 length equals 14 residues. This CDR3 reads CASSLAGVTDTQYF. The CDR3, as DNA: TGTGCCAGCAGCTTGGCGGGAGTAACAGATACGCAGTATTTT.